Each of the 19 T cell receptor beta chains below was sequenced from the same sample in a study of T cell responses to AZD1222 COVID-19 vaccine. Profiling relied on immunoSEQ multiplex PCR, and the TCRdb table lists in-frame clones only, not all of them. Altogether about 55,000 clones are present, about 89% being singletons, with the ten largest covering approximately 2%. The sample here was peripheral blood, taken on day 0 of AZD1222 vaccination. Receptors originate from an adult in good health.

CDR3 amino acids: CASSLELGGGNEQFF. CDR3 nucleotide sequence: TGTGCCAGCAGCTTAGAACTAGGTGGGGGCAATGAGCAGTTCTTC. This rearrangement joins TRBV7-6 to TRBJ2-1; D assignment may be TRBD1 or TRBD2 (5 bases each). The CDR3 is 15 amino acids. Germline V lookup: CDR1 SGHVS, CDR2 FNYEAQ. V lost 1 base and J lost 6, with 13 bases in between.

The gene calls are TRBV6-5 and TRBJ2-7, with 8 bases matching TRBD2. The CDR3 runs 14 residues. Germline-derived CDR1 and CDR2 are MNHEY and SVGAGI. J was trimmed by 4 bases and V by 6 bases; bases with no gene match: 8. The CDR3, as DNA: TGTGCCAGCAGCGCTCTGGGACTAGGGTACGAGCAGTACTTC. This gives the protein CASSALGLGYEQYF.

The CDR3 region is CASSYPMGTGTPLITDTQYF. The CDR3 bases are TGTGCCAGCAGTTACCCCATGGGGACAGGGACTCCTCTGATCACAGATACGCAGTATTTT. V and J are TRBV6-2 or TRBV6-3 and TRBJ2-3; 9 nucleotides agree with TRBD1. CDR3 length equals 20 residues. Germline V gives CDR1 MNHEY, CDR2 SVGEGT. The V and J ends lost 2 bases and 2 bases, in that order; junction bases with no gene match: 17.

The genes are TRBV30 and TRBJ1-4, with D perhaps TRBD1 (5 bases). Per germline, CDR1 GTSNPN and CDR2 SVGIG (reference sequence). The CDR3 totals 15 residues. With 4 bases removed from V and 3 bases from J, the gap between germline ends came to 15 bases. CDR3 amino acids: CAWTPPLGANEKLFF. The CDR3 DNA is TGTGCCTGGACGCCCCCTTTGGGGGCTAATGAAAAACTGTTTTTT. Filled out from reference TRBV30 and TRBJ1-4, the complete variable domain reads SQTIHQWPATLVQPVGSPLSLECTVEGTSNPNLYWYRQAAGRGLQLLFYSVGIGQISSEVPQNLSASRPQDRQFILSSKKLLLSDSGFYLCAWTPPLGANEKLFFGSGTQLSVL.

This clone appeared a single time. The V gene is TRBV27, the J gene TRBJ2-5; D gene ambiguous. The germline CDR1 and CDR2 sequences are MNHEY and SMNVEV (reference sequence). The CDR3 runs to 15 residues. Between the trimmed V and J ends, which lost 5 bases and 2 bases, there was a span of 15 bases. This CDR3 reads CASSNGLTGQETQYF. The CDR3 DNA is TGTGCCAGCAGTAACGGGTTAACGGGTCAAGAGACCCAGTACTTC.

The chain employs TRBV7-6 and TRBJ2-1; TRBD2 matches 8 bases. V lost 6 bases and J lost 4; bases outside the gene matches: 11. The CDR3 length is 16 residues. CDR1 is SGHVS, CDR2 FNYEAQ, per germline. CDR3 in DNA: TGTGCCAGCAGGCGAAGTGCGGGAGGCCTATACAATGAGCAGTTCTTC. Its protein product is CASRRSAGGLYNEQFF.

This clone was seen a single time. The chain is built from TRBV29-1 and TRBJ1-2; D possibly corresponds to TRBD1 (6 bases). Trimming left V 4 bases short and J 8 bases short, with 20 bases between. The CDR3 has 14 amino acids. From germline, CDR1 is SQVTM and CDR2 ANQGSEA. CDR3 nucleotide sequence: TGCAGCGTTGCTCCCCACAGGGCCGGTGGAGGCTACACCTTC. This codes for CSVAPHRAGGGYTF.

The rearrangement joins TRBV4-1 to TRBJ1-2, with a weak D call TRBD1 (6 bases). From germline, CDR1 is MGHRA and CDR2 YSYEKL. The ends were cut back, 0 bases at V and 6 bases at J, with 11 bases in the middle. This CDR3 is 14 amino acids long. CDR3 sequence reads: CASSQEGQPDGYTF. The CDR3 DNA follows: TGCGCCAGCAGCCAAGAGGGACAACCCGATGGCTACACCTTC.

The chain couples TRBV27 to TRBJ2-7; 12 bases align to TRBD1. The germline gives CDR1 MNHEY, CDR2 SMNVEV (reference sequence). The CDR3 covers 15 residues. Germline trimming cut 6 bases from V and 3 bases from J; bases unmatched to any gene: 6. CDR3 amino acids: CASSSGTGGHYEQYF. The DNA of the CDR3 is TGTGCCAGCAGCTCCGGGACAGGGGGCCACTACGAGCAGTACTTC.

This chain connects TRBV4-2 to TRBJ2-1, with D perhaps assigned TRBD1 or TRBD2 (5 bases each). The CDR3 has 15 amino acids. Germline CDR1 and CDR2: LGHNA and YNFKEQ. V was pared by 2 bases and J by 6 bases, with 14 bases between. The CDR3 loop reads CASSQWGGSGNEQFF. The CDR3 bases are TGTGCCAGCAGCCAATGGGGCGGGTCGGGCAATGAGCAGTTCTTC.

The V gene is TRBV9, the J gene TRBJ2-2; D is possibly TRBD1 or TRBD2 (6 bases each). The V gene lost 0 bases and the J gene lost 5 bases, with 14 bases spanning the gap. The CDR3 has 16 residues. Looked up from germline, CDR1 is SGDLS and CDR2 is YYNGEE. The CDR3 region is CASSVDGGRRTGELFF. The CDR3 coding sequence is TGTGCCAGCAGCGTAGATGGGGGGCGTAGGACCGGGGAGCTGTTTTTT.

A single count supports this clone. The chain recombines TRBV19 with TRBJ2-1; 7 nucleotides match TRBD2. Trimming removed 7 bases from V and 5 bases from J; junction bases left unmatched: 11. Germline V gene lookup returns CDR1 LNHDA and CDR2 SQIVND (reference sequence). The CDR3 covers 15 residues. CDR3 sequence reads: CASIGAGLRDNEQFF. The CDR3 DNA reads as TGTGCCAGTATCGGAGCGGGACTTCGGGACAATGAGCAGTTCTTC.

V gene TRBV5-1 combines with J gene TRBJ2-1; possibly TRBD2 for D (6 bases). Germline V gene lookup returns CDR1 SGHRS and CDR2 YFSETQ. V was clipped by 4 bases and J by 4 bases, with 12 bases between them. There are 14 residues in the CDR3. CDR3 sequence reads: CASSVQEGYNEQFF. The CDR3 nucleotides read TGCGCCAGCAGCGTCCAGGAGGGATACAATGAGCAGTTCTTC.

This clone appeared once. The chain employs TRBV7-2 and TRBJ1-1; no clear D gene. V dropped 1 base and J dropped 4 bases, with 10 bases sitting between them. Germline loops: CDR1 SGHTA, CDR2 FQGNSA. There are 14 residues in the CDR3. The CDR3 is CASSLDGVGTEAFF. DNA for the CDR3: TGTGCCAGCAGCTTAGACGGGGTGGGCACTGAAGCTTTCTTT.

The rearrangement links TRBV10-2 to TRBJ2-1; TRBD2 agrees at 10 bases. Germline assignment: CDR1 WSHSY and CDR2 SAAADI. CDR3 size: 17 residues. With 2 bases clipped from V and 3 bases from J, the junction kept 7 bases outside the gene matches. The CDR3 coding sequence is TGCGCCAGCAGTGAGGATAGCGGGAGGACTTACTACAATGAGCAGTTCTTC. Translation: CASSEDSGRTYYNEQFF.

The rearrangement uses TRBV19 and TRBJ1-5; a weak D match, TRBD1 (6 bases). V lost 6 bases to trimming and J lost 1 base, with 13 bases between them. The germline CDR1 and CDR2 sequences are LNHDA and SQIVND (reference sequence). The CDR3 sequence is 15 residues long. This CDR3 is CASRLGARSNQPQHF. The CDR3 nucleotides read TGTGCCAGTAGACTGGGGGCGCGAAGCAATCAGCCCCAGCATTTT.

This chain uses TRBV3-1 (or the pseudogene TRBV3-2) with TRBJ2-7; D may be TRBD1 or TRBD2 (5 bases each). Germline V gives CDR1 LGHDT, CDR2 YNNKEL (reference sequence). This CDR3 comprises 15 residues. The V end lost 1 base, the J end lost 2 bases, and 12 bases lay between the germline ends. CDR3 DNA: TGTGCCAGCAGCCAAGTTTGGTCGGGACCCTACGAGCAGTACTTC. This codes for CASSQVWSGPYEQYF.

The chain joins TRBV3-1 (or the pseudogene TRBV3-2) to TRBJ1-3; D unclear. The CDR3 is 13 amino acids. The germline gives CDR1 LGHDT, CDR2 YNNKEL (reference sequence). Trimming left V 8 bases short and J 0 bases short, with 8 bases between. The CDR3 nucleotides are TGTGCCAGCCGACACCTCTCTGGAAACACCATATATTTT. Its protein is CASRHLSGNTIYF.

The CDR3 sequence: CASRGLAEKDTQYF. The DNA of the CDR3 is TGTGCCAGCAGGGGACTAGCGGAGAAAGATACGCAGTATTTT. The V call is TRBV6-5, the J call TRBJ2-3; 11 nucleotides agree with TRBD2. The V segment lost 6 bases and the J segment 5 bases; nucleotides outside the gene matches: 4. This CDR3 is 14 amino acids long. Germline CDR1 and CDR2: MNHEY and SVGAGI.